These 2 T cell receptor beta chains were all obtained from the same sample, sequenced in a study of T cells after yellow fever vaccination. MiXCR was run by TCRdb on the 5' RACE reads, yielding one entry per CDR3 protein. The table shows around 310,000 distinct CDR3 sequences, with 8.7% occurring only once. This specimen was PBMCs, taken on the day of the first yellow fever vaccination. These receptors were obtained from a man aged 18 to 29 who received the YFV17D yellow fever vaccine.

V gene TRBV5-1 combines with J gene TRBJ2-3, with D possibly being TRBD2 (6 bases). Germline assignment: CDR1 SGHRS and CDR2 YFSETQ. This CDR3 comprises 15 residues. V dropped 4 bases and J dropped 3 bases, with 15 bases sitting between them. CDR3 in DNA: TGCGCCAGCAGCAAGAAGACTAGTTTTACAGATACGCAGTATTTT. Protein sequence: CASSKKTSFTDTQYF. Combining the CDR3 with reference TRBV5-1 and TRBJ2-3 gives the whole variable domain KAGVTQTPRYLIKTRGQQVTLSCSPISGHRSVSWYQQTPGQGLQFLFEYFSETQRNKGNFPGRFSGRQFSNSRSEMNVSTLELGDSALYLCASSKKTSFTDTQYFGPGTRLTVL.

The chain is built from TRBV29-1 and TRBJ2-5; TRBD2 matches at 11 bases. Germline V CDR1 and CDR2: SQVTM, ANQGSEA. J was trimmed by 4 bases and V by 6 bases; bases with no gene match: 4. The CDR3 runs to 13 residues. In DNA form, the CDR3 reads TGCAGCGTCACACTAGCGGGGGTAGAGACCCAGTACTTC. Translated: CSVTLAGVETQYF.